The subject of this entry is one TCR beta chain. What it recognizes is unknown. These data belong to a study of cytomegalovirus exposure and HLA in healthy donors. Study results and limitations: In a later analysis, about 17,000 TCR beta sequences were associated with HLA alleles at 0.05 false discovery rate. A missense variant in DCLRE1C was later tied to TCR beta V- and J-gene trimming.

In the PCR, 60 Vbeta and 13 Jbeta primers were used. In the authors' methods: Unique TCR beta chains totaled roughly 80 million in a later count, with approximately 11 million of them shared. This table comes from immunoSEQ multiplex PCR, and its TCRdb copy is limited to in-frame clones, with some not included. V and J calls and clone size are those listed in that table; D and trimming were worked out from the DNA. The repertoire holds about 140,000 clones, with around 80% as singletons. CDR1 and CDR2 (germline): LGHNA, YSLEER. V was trimmed by 0 bases and J by 5 bases, leaving 10 bases between them. The CDR3 totals 15 residues.

Sequencing was performed on PBMCs. The chain is built from TRBV4-3 and TRBJ2-2; possibly TRBD2 for D (5 bases). This sequence was found in a man younger than 45 in good health and CMV-seronegative. CDR3 amino acids: CASSQEASWTGELFF. The DNA of the CDR3 is TGCGCCAGCAGCCAAGAAGCTAGCTGGACCGGGGAGCTGTTTTTT.